Sequencing of this T cell receptor beta chain was carried out in a study of human T cells and chemical hapten exposure. The wider study: Patients, largely female, had alopecia areata, totalis or universalis.

Regarding time point: pre-sensitization, week 0. As for treatment: therapeutic diphenylcyclopropenone sensitization with weekly scalp DPC. Separate cDNA molecules received unique molecular identifiers, which the library attached to them. TCRdb reanalysed the RACE reads using MiXCR and keeps one entry per CDR3 protein. Among about 80,000 distinct CDR3 sequences listed, around 13% were seen once. Germline trimming cut 5 bases from V and 4 bases from J; bases unmatched to any gene: 6. Germline lookup yields CDR1 DFQATT and CDR2 SNEGSKA (reference sequence). The CDR3 runs to 14 residues. The clonotype originates from a woman aged 45-59 years with alopecia areata. Some clones in this sample may be carry-over from other donors' samples. The source material was whole blood, sampled in connection with sensitization to the hapten diphenylcyclopropenone (DPC). The chain recombines TRBV20-1 with TRBJ1-5; 9 positions agree with TRBD1. The CDR3 here is CSAAAGQGNQPQHF. CDR3 bases: TGCAGTGCTGCAGCGGGACAGGGTAATCAGCCCCAGCATTTT.